This T cell receptor (beta chain) derives from a study of OX40 agonist ivuxolimab in advanced cancers. Study-level background: Every patient in dose escalation had hepatocellular carcinoma, melanoma, renal cell or head and neck cancer. The study, taken as a whole, reports: Expanded clones belonging to CD8+ T cells outnumbered, on average, those of CD4+. Both CD4+ and CD8+ T cell populations in blood had undergone clonal expansion by week 6 at 0.1 to 3.0 mg/kg. Certain nonresponders additionally had low normalized T-cell clonal expansion.

Comment on this clone: Its antigen is currently unknown.

CDR1 and CDR2 from the germline V gene are LNHNV and YYDKDF (reference sequence). The CDR3 covers 15 residues. The V end lost 0 bases, the J end lost 5 bases, and 10 bases lay between the germline ends. Assay: immunoSEQ multiplex PCR; the TCRdb copy retains only in-frame clones and omits some. The data show some 41,000 clones, with around 92% seen just once and less than 0.7% held by the top ten. V and J are TRBV15 and TRBJ1-4; D possibly corresponds to TRBD1 (5 bases). The receptor was isolated from an adult with an advanced solid tumor such as melanoma, head and neck, liver or kidney cancer. The sample here was CD4+ or CD8+ T cells sorted from blood, taken in a trial of the OX40 agonist ivuxolimab. CDR3 sequence reads: CATSRDGGPNEKLFF. The CDR3 bases are TGTGCCACCAGCAGAGATGGGGGTCCGAATGAAAAACTGTTTTTT.